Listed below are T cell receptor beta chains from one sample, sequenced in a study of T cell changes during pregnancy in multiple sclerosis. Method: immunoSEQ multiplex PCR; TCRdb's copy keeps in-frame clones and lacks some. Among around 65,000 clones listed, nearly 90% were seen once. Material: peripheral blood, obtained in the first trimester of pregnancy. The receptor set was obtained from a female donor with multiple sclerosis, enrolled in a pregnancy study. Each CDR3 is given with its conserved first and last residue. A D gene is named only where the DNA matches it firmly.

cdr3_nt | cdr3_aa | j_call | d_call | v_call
TGCGCCAGCAGTGAGGGGGGGACTAGCGGAACCACAGATACGCAGTATTTT | CASSEGGTSGTTDTQYF | TRBJ2-3 | TRBD2 | TRBV10-1
TGCGCCAGCAGCCCCCTTTCGGGCTCCTACGAGCAGTACTTC | CASSPLSGSYEQYF | TRBJ2-7 | . | TRBV4-1
TGCGCCAGCAGCTCGGGACTAGAGGATAGGCAGTACTTC | CASSSGLEDRQYF | TRBJ2-7 | TRBD2 | TRBV4-3
TGTGCCAGTAGTATAGGTTACGGGGACAAGAACACTGAAGCTTTCTTT | CASSIGYGDKNTEAFF | TRBJ1-1 | . | TRBV19
TGTGCTAGTGGTCGGGGACAGTTCACAGATACGCAGTATTTT | CASGRGQFTDTQYF | TRBJ2-3 | TRBD1 | TRBV12-5
TGTGCCAGCAGTTTGGACAGTAGGACTGAAGCTTTCTTT | CASSLDSRTEAFF | TRBJ1-1 | . | TRBV28
TGTGCCAGCAGCTTGGGACTATGGGGTAATGAGCAGTTCTTC | CASSLGLWGNEQFF | TRBJ2-1 | . | TRBV5-4
TGTGCCTGGAGTTTGGGGGGAGCGGCAGATACGCAGTATTTT | CAWSLGGAADTQYF | TRBJ2-3 | . | TRBV30
TGTGCCAGCAGGGAAACGGGGCAGCCCCAGCATTTT | CASRETGQPQHF | TRBJ1-5 | . | TRBV2
TGTGCTAGTGGTCCTGGGGGGGCCAACACTGAAGCTTTCTTT | CASGPGGANTEAFF | TRBJ1-1 | . | TRBV12-5
TGTGCCAGCAGCCCCGGACAGGGAACGACACCCCAGCATTTT | CASSPGQGTTPQHF | TRBJ1-5 | TRBD1 | TRBV7-9
TGTGCTACCGCGGGGTATAGCAATCAGCCCCAGCATTTT | CATAGYSNQPQHF | TRBJ1-5 | . | TRBV10-3
TGCGCCAGCAGACCTGTTACAGGGTTGAACACTGAAGCTTTCTTT | CASRPVTGLNTEAFF | TRBJ1-1 | . | TRBV5-1
TGTGCCAGCAGTTTTTCTGCAGGCGGAAACACCATATATTTT | CASSFSAGGNTIYF | TRBJ1-3 | . | TRBV28